These 15 T cell receptor beta chains originate from one sample sequenced in a study of blood T cell repertoires in COVID-19 (TCRdb year 2020). Receptors were amplified or captured by the immunoSEQ multiplex PCR assay. TCRdb took over this immuneACCESS table, retaining in-frame rearrangements with V and J assigned. Such tables are incomplete; in checked studies, under half of the missing clones stem from an unresolved V gene, and the remainder is unexplained. The sample table holds 150,000 to 180,000 clones, of which around 80% were seen once. Roughly 7% of the sample is taken by the ten largest. Specimen: PBMCs or T cells enriched from blood (not recorded which). Receptors were obtained from a man aged 45 to 65 who had recovered from COVID-19.

The V and J genes are TRBV9 and TRBJ2-5, with D tentatively TRBD2 (5 bases). There are 16 residues in the CDR3. The germline V and J ends were trimmed by 4 bases and 1 base, with 17 bases remaining between them. Germline V gives CDR1 SGDLS, CDR2 YYNGEE. The CDR3 bases are TGTGCCAGCAGCCCCGGCCACCTAGCCTCCCAAGAGACCCAGTACTTC. The encoded protein is CASSPGHLASQETQYF.

V usage is TRBV19 and J usage is TRBJ1-5; TRBD1 is a possible D gene (6 bases). The V end lost 6 bases, the J end lost 0 bases, and 12 bases lay between the germline ends. Germline-derived CDR1 and CDR2 are LNHDA and SQIVND (reference sequence). CDR3 length: 15 amino acids. In DNA form, the CDR3 reads TGTGCCAGTAGATTTAGGGGGGGTAGCAATCAGCCCCAGCATTTT. This sequence encodes CASRFRGGSNQPQHF.

The V and J genes are TRBV7-9 and TRBJ2-7, with TRBD2 identical over 9 bases. CDR1 is SEHNR and CDR2 is FQNEAQ in the germline V gene (reference sequence). V trimming: 3 bases; J trimming: 4 bases; junction bases outside the gene matches: 7. CDR3 length: 15 residues. As DNA, the CDR3 is TGTGCCAGCAGCTTGGGGACGGCGGGGGGGTACGAGCAGTACTTC. This encodes CASSLGTAGGYEQYF.

V is TRBV9 and J is TRBJ2-2, with a tentative D call TRBD1 (5 bases). The CDR3 is 14 residues long. CDR1 and CDR2 (germline): SGDLS, YYNGEE. V shed 6 bases and J shed 2 bases, with 11 bases lying between them. CDR3 in DNA: TGTGCCAGCACCAACAGGATTAACACCGGGGAGCTGTTTTTT. As protein: CASTNRINTGELFF.

The chain has TRBV7-3 and TRBJ2-5, with 10 bases lining up with TRBD2. Trimming at V came to 5 bases and at J to 5 bases, leaving 8 bases not matched to a gene. The length of the CDR3 is 15 residues. Germline CDR1 is SGHTA and CDR2 is FQGTGA. The CDR3, as DNA: TGTGCCAGCAGCATGGGACTAGCGAACGTCGAGACCCAGTACTTC. Translated, it gives CASSMGLANVETQYF.

The chain has TRBV7-6 and TRBJ2-1, with 13 bases identical to TRBD2. J lost 8 bases, V lost 6 bases, and 7 bases had no gene match. CDR3 size: 15 residues. Germline CDR1 SGHVS, CDR2 FNYEAQ. The CDR3 loop reads CASREWGTSGDEQFF. The CDR3 nucleotides are TGTGCCAGCAGGGAATGGGGGACTAGCGGGGATGAGCAGTTCTTC.

The chain joins TRBV10-3 to TRBJ1-2; 8 positions agree with TRBD1. Trimming took 0 bases from V and 8 from J; bases not matched to a gene: 5. Looked up from germline, CDR1 is ENHRY and CDR2 is SYGVKD. CDR3 length equals 14 residues. Written as DNA, the CDR3 is TGTGCCATCAGTGAGTCGAGGGACAGGCACGGCTACACCTTC. Encoded protein: CAISESRDRHGYTF.

The V gene is TRBV19, the J gene TRBJ1-6, with D possibly being TRBD1 (5 bases). Between the trimmed V and J ends, which lost 5 bases and 6 bases, there was a span of 17 bases. Per germline, CDR1 LNHDA and CDR2 SQIVND (reference sequence). There are 16 residues in the CDR3. In DNA form, the CDR3 reads TGTGCCAGTAGTTCTTGGGGCCAGGGCGGTAATTCACCCCTCCACTTT. Its protein is CASSSWGQGGNSPLHF. Full variable domain (rest looked up from reference TRBV19 and TRBJ1-6): DGGITQSPKYLFRKEGQNVTLSCEQNLNHDAMYWYRQDPGQGLRLIYYSQIVNDFQKGDIAEGYSVSREKKESFPLTVTSAQKNPTAFYLCASSSWGQGGNSPLHFGNGTRLTVT.

The chain combines TRBV3-1 (or the pseudogene TRBV3-2) with TRBJ1-5; 7 nucleotides line up with TRBD1. This CDR3 is 15 amino acids long. Germline CDR1 is LGHDT and CDR2 is YNNKEL (reference sequence). V dropped 0 bases and J dropped 4; count of bases not matched to a gene: 3. CDR3 protein: CASSQDPGGNQPQHF. The CDR3 coding sequence is TGTGCCAGCAGCCAAGACCCAGGGGGGAATCAGCCCCAGCATTTT.

This chain joins TRBV6-1 and TRBJ2-3, with D perhaps matching TRBD2 (5 bases). This CDR3 is built from 14 residues. CDR1 MNHNS and CDR2 SASEGT come from the germline V gene. V was clipped by 3 bases and J by 7 bases, with 14 bases between them. In DNA, the CDR3 is TGTGCCAGCAGTGAGAACGGGGTCGTAAATACGCAGTATTTT. Translation: CASSENGVVNTQYF.

V is TRBV5-4 and J is TRBJ2-7; 13 nucleotides match TRBD2. Germline V gene sequence: CDR1 SGHNT, CDR2 YYREEE (reference sequence). After removal of 5 bases from V and 3 bases from J, the junction contained 2 bases not matched to a gene. The CDR3 consists of 14 residues. The DNA for the CDR3 is TGTGCCAGCAGTACTAGCGGGGGGGTCTACGAGCAGTACTTC. Translated, it gives CASSTSGGVYEQYF.

The rearrangement joins TRBV18 to TRBJ2-2; D is perhaps TRBD2 (5 bases). The CDR3 sequence is 14 residues long. Trimming pared 3 bases from V and 7 bases from J, leaving 12 bases between. CDR1 and CDR2 (germline): KGHSH, LQKENI. The CDR3 region is CASSPKARDGELFF. The DNA of the CDR3 is TGTGCCAGCTCACCCAAAGCGAGGGACGGGGAGCTGTTTTTT. Using reference TRBV18 and TRBJ2-2 for the parts outside the CDR3, the full variable domain is NAGVMQNPRHLVRRRGQEARLRCSPMKGHSHVYWYRQLPEEGLKFMVYLQKENIIDESGMPKERFSAEFPKEGPSILRIQQVVRGDSAAYFCASSPKARDGELFFGEGSRLTVL.

This chain uses TRBV7-2 with TRBJ2-1; D is uncertain. V gave up 2 bases and J gave up 7 bases, with 6 bases separating them. Per the germline V gene, CDR1 is SGHTA and CDR2 is FQGNSA. CDR3 length: 12 amino acids. The CDR3 is CASSLLRNEQFF. CDR3 coding DNA: TGTGCCAGCAGCTTACTACGGAATGAGCAGTTCTTC.

The genes are TRBV4-3 and TRBJ2-7, with 9 bases identical to TRBD1. Germline trimming cut 1 base from V and 9 bases from J; bases unmatched to any gene: 13. This CDR3 is 16 amino acids long. Germline V gene lookup returns CDR1 LGHNA and CDR2 YSLEER. CDR3 protein: CASSQGLTGQGNVQYF. The CDR3 bases are TGCGCCAGCAGCCAAGGTTTAACGGGACAGGGTAATGTGCAGTACTTC.

The rearrangement links TRBV7-6 to TRBJ2-1, with a possible D match to TRBD2 (6 bases). Trimming cost V 5 bases and J 1 base, with 12 bases left between them. Germline loops: CDR1 SGHVS, CDR2 FNYEAQ. The CDR3 has 15 amino acids. The CDR3 loop is CASSLLAESYNEQFF. CDR3 DNA sequence: TGTGCCAGCAGCCTCTTAGCGGAATCCTACAATGAGCAGTTCTTC.